This T cell receptor beta chain appears in the sequencing data of a study of T cells in Graves' hyperthyroidism and ophthalmopathy. It was RNA transcripts that yielded the amplified TCR beta CDR3 regions. HTBI primers were the set used in a first-round RT-PCR of the TCR CDR3. TCRdb re-called the multiplex PCR reads through MiXCR, storing one row per CDR3 protein. The table lists under 300,000 distinct CDR3 sequences, about 14% of them singletons, with less than 15% in the top ten. The germline V gene has CDR1 MNHNS and CDR2 SASEGT. The V and J ends lost 6 bases and 1 base respectively, with 9 bases between them. The CDR3 is 14 residues long. General observations from the study: Most thyroid clonotypes expanded above 0.001 appeared in blood too.

This clonotype has a count of ten or more. Its matching antigen is unknown. This sample holds PBMCs from around 9.9 ml fresh peripheral blood. Material for sequencing was blood. The clonotype originates from a woman between 40 and 55 years old with Graves' hyperthyroidism that later progressed to Graves' ophthalmopathy. The chain has TRBV6-1 and TRBJ2-2; a possible D gene is TRBD2 (6 bases). CDR3 amino acids: CASRLAQNTGELFF. The CDR3, as DNA: TGTGCCAGCAGGCTAGCGCAGAACACCGGGGAGCTGTTTTTT.